Below are 32 T cell receptor beta chains sequenced from a single sample in a study of molecular identifiers for immune sequencing clone quantification. Each CDR3 protein is one row after TCRdb ran MiXCR on the PCR reads. The table includes about 640,000 distinct CDR3 sequences, 20% detected once. Sequenced material: naive CD8+ T cells from blood, with Jurkat cell RNA spiked in. Documented subset: FACS-sorted CD8+CD4-CCR7+CD45RA+ naive T cells. These TCRs come from a human donor in good health. Some libraries in this study had Jurkat cell RNA spiked in.

This clonotype was detected ten times or more. The chain links TRBV4-3 to TRBJ2-7; D is unclear. Germline CDR1 and CDR2: LGHNA and YSLEER. Trimming cost V 0 bases and J 0 bases, with 9 bases left between them. This CDR3 is 15 amino acids long. CDR3 DNA sequence: TGCGCCAGCAGCCAAGATTGGGGAAACTCCTACGAGCAGTACTTC. It yields the protein CASSQDWGNSYEQYF.

For this clonotype: It may be a read error: a sequence one base away is much more abundant. CDR3 sequence reads: CASSLGWEGNTIYF. CDR3 DNA sequence: TGTGCCAGCAGTCTCGGCTGGGAAGGAAACACCATATATTTT. This rearrangement joins TRBV12-3 or TRBV12-4 to TRBJ1-3; no clear D. Trimming removed 5 bases from V and 4 bases from J, with 12 bases in between. CDR3 length equals 14 residues.

With respect to this clonotype: This may arise from a read error, as a much more abundant clone is one base away. V is TRBV20-1 and J is TRBJ2-7; a weak D match, TRBD2 (6 bases). The CDR3 consists of 17 residues. CDR1 DFQATT and CDR2 SNEGSKA come from the germline V gene (reference sequence). The germline V and J ends were trimmed by 2 bases and 0 bases, with 20 bases remaining between them. The CDR3 DNA sequence: TGCAGTGCTAGAATATTCTGTCGGGGAGGCCTCTCCTACGAGCAGTACTTC. Its protein product is CSARIFCRGGLSYEQYF.

Many counts were recorded for this clonotype. The chain recombines TRBV19 with TRBJ1-5; maybe TRBD1 (6 bases). Germline lookup yields CDR1 LNHDA and CDR2 SQIVND (reference sequence). The CDR3 is 16 amino acids. V lost 9 bases to trimming and J lost 2 bases, with 20 bases between them. CDR3 amino acids: CASRDIIKLRNQPQHF. Written as DNA, the CDR3 is TGTGCCAGCAGGGACATAATAAAACTTCGCAATCAGCCCCAGCATTTT.

To note about this clonotype: With a much larger clone just one base away, this may be a read error. V gene TRBV6-1 combines with J gene TRBJ2-1; D is unclear. The length of the CDR3 is 16 residues. The V end lost 3 bases, the J end lost 0 bases, and 12 bases lay between the germline ends. Germline lookup yields CDR1 MNHNS and CDR2 SASEGT. The CDR3 coding sequence is TGTGCCAGCAGTGACCGGTATCCTAGCTCCTACAATGAGCAGTTCTTC. It encodes CASSDRYPSSYNEQFF.

This clonotype appeared a few times. The chain recombines TRBV7-9 with TRBJ2-1; D is possibly TRBD2 (6 bases). Trimming removed 5 bases at V and 4 bases at J, with 12 bases between. The CDR3 contains 14 residues. Per the germline V gene, CDR1 is SEHNR and CDR2 is FQNEAQ (reference sequence). Written as DNA, the CDR3 is TGTGCCAGCAGCCCCCGGGACTTTTACAATGAGCAGTTCTTC. Its translation is CASSPRDFYNEQFF.

This clonotype appeared many times. The chain uses TRBV20-1 and TRBJ2-7; 9 nucleotides line up with TRBD1. Unmatched junction bases numbered 7, after V lost 6 bases and J lost 4 bases. The V gene's germline CDR1 is DFQATT and CDR2 SNEGSKA (reference sequence). The CDR3 is 13 residues long. CDR3 DNA: TGCAGTGCCGCAGACAGGGGGGCTTACGAGCAGTACTTC. Translation: CSAADRGAYEQYF.

This clonotype was counted only a few times. The chain joins TRBV2 to TRBJ1-1, with unresolved D. CDR3 length: 15 amino acids. V was cut by 6 bases and J by 6 bases, with 20 bases left in between. In germline, CDR1 is SNHLY, CDR2 FYNNEI. The CDR3 here is CASRELLDLLAEAFF. CDR3 nucleotide sequence: TGTGCCAGCAGAGAACTTCTGGATCTGTTGGCTGAAGCTTTCTTT.

In this sample, this clonotype turned up a few times. The rearrangement joins TRBV19 to TRBJ1-1, with 7 bases aligning to TRBD1. CDR1 and CDR2 from the germline V gene are LNHDA and SQIVND (reference sequence). The CDR3 length is 13 residues. The V segment lost 5 bases and the J segment 3 bases; nucleotides outside the gene matches: 3. CDR3 sequence reads: CASSAGGDTEAFF. The CDR3 DNA follows: TGTGCCAGTAGTGCAGGGGGGGACACTGAAGCTTTCTTT.

In this sample, this clonotype turned up a few times. Germline and junction disagree at one end, which may indicate a read error. The chain carries TRBV5-3 and TRBJ2-1, with D perhaps being TRBD1 or TRBD2 (5 bases each). TRBV5-3 is known as an ORF, though its function is uncertain. This CDR3 is built from 15 residues. The CDR3 nucleotides are TGTGCCAGCAGCTTGGTGGGGCTTGGGGAGAATGAGCAGTTCTTC. This gives the protein CASSLVGLGENEQFF.

The V call is TRBV5-3, the J call TRBJ2-3, with 9 nucleotides matching TRBD1. TRBV5-3 falls under the ORF class, with uncertain function. There are 14 residues in the CDR3. V gave up 8 bases and J gave up 2 bases; unmatched junction bases: 6. CDR3 sequence (DNA): TGTGCCAGCGGGGACAGGGAACTCACAGATACGCAGTATTTT. Its protein is CASGDRELTDTQYF.

On this clonotype: A much larger clone differs from this one at a single base, so this may be a read error. The gene calls are TRBV27 and TRBJ1-4; D perhaps matches TRBD1 (5 bases). This CDR3 contains 15 residues. V was shortened by 8 bases and J by 5 bases, with 18 bases between the two germline ends. The germline V gene has CDR1 MNHEY and CDR2 SMNVEV (reference sequence). Here the CDR3 reads CASGPLGHKNEKLFF. CDR3 bases: TGTGCCAGCGGTCCCCTCGGACACAAGAATGAAAAACTGTTTTTT.

This clonotype was picked up many times. This chain uses TRBV7-2 with TRBJ1-1; D remains unclear. The CDR3 is made up of 11 amino acids. Germline V gives CDR1 SGHTA, CDR2 FQGNSA. Trimming took off 5 bases at V and 3 bases at J, with 4 bases between the two ends. The CDR3 sequence: CASSPDTEAFF. DNA of the CDR3: TGTGCCAGCAGCCCTGACACTGAAGCTTTCTTT.

As for this clonotype: A much larger clone lies a single base off, so this may be a read error. This chain joins TRBV9 and TRBJ2-7; D is undetermined. This CDR3 is 14 amino acids long. Germline V gives CDR1 SGDLS, CDR2 YYNGEE. The V end lost 3 bases, the J end lost 2 bases, and 12 bases lay between the germline ends. This CDR3 reads CASSAAGPAYEQYF. The CDR3 coding sequence is TGTGCCAGCAGCGCGGCAGGCCCGGCCTACGAGCAGTACTTC. The entire variable domain, with the rest obtained from reference TRBV9 and TRBJ2-7, is as follows: DSGVTQTPKHLITATGQRVTLRCSPRSGDLSVYWYQQSLDQGLQFLIQYYNGEERAKGNILERFSAQQFPDLHSELNLSSLELGDSALYFCASSAAGPAYEQYFGPGTRLTVT.

As to this clonotype: It may be a read error: a sequence one base away is much more abundant. The chain couples TRBV27 to TRBJ2-1; D not resolved. The V end lost 3 bases, the J end lost 6 bases, and 9 bases lay between the germline ends. This CDR3 contains 13 residues. Germline loops: CDR1 MNHEY, CDR2 SMNVEV (reference sequence). The CDR3 DNA reads TGTGCCAGCAGTTTGACTCCCCCCAATGAGCAGTTCTTC. It codes for CASSLTPPNEQFF.

This clonotype was counted many times. The rearrangement joins TRBV5-6 to TRBJ1-5; TRBD1 agrees at 7 bases. The CDR3 consists of 15 residues. Germline CDR1 is SGHDT and CDR2 is YYEEEE. The trim removed 4 bases at V and 4 bases at J, leaving 8 bases unmatched. The CDR3 loop reads CASSLGDSANQPQHF. CDR3 nucleotides: TGTGCCAGCAGCCTGGGGGACAGTGCGAATCAGCCCCAGCATTTT. Full variable domain (outside the CDR3, taken from reference TRBV5-6 and TRBJ1-5): DAGVTQSPTHLIKTRGQQVTLRCSPKSGHDTVSWYQQALGQGPQFIFQYYEEEERQRGNFPDRFSGHQFPNYSSELNVNALLLGDSALYLCASSLGDSANQPQHFGDGTRLSIL.

This clonotype was counted ten times or more. The chain couples TRBV2 to TRBJ2-3; 8 bases align to TRBD1. Germline CDR1 is SNHLY and CDR2 is FYNNEI. The CDR3 covers 16 residues. Losses at the gene ends were 4 bases for V and 2 bases for J; bases not matched to a gene: 8. CDR3 amino acids: CASSVETGAITDTQYF. Written as DNA, the CDR3 is TGTGCCAGCAGTGTCGAGACAGGGGCGATCACAGATACGCAGTATTTT. The complete variable domain, with remaining parts taken from reference TRBV2 and TRBJ2-3, reads EPEVTQTPSHQVTQMGQEVILRCVPISNHLYFYWYRQILGQKVEFLVSFYNNEISEKSEIFDDQFSVERPDGSNFTLKIRSTKLEDSAMYFCASSVETGAITDTQYFGPGTRLTVL.

This clonotype was detected many times. V usage is TRBV4-1 and J usage is TRBJ1-1; no definite D call. This CDR3 is built from 14 residues. Trimming removed 5 bases from V and 1 base from J, with 11 bases in between. Looked up from germline, CDR1 is MGHRA and CDR2 is YSYEKL. The CDR3 DNA sequence: TGCGCCAGCAGCACAGAAAAAACGAACACTGAAGCTTTCTTT. It yields the protein CASSTEKTNTEAFF.

This clonotype appeared many times. The chain joins TRBV24-1 to TRBJ2-3; 7 positions agree with TRBD2. The V gene's germline CDR1 is KGHDR and CDR2 SFDVKD. The CDR3 contains 14 residues. The trim removed 3 bases at V and 4 bases at J, leaving 3 bases unmatched. CDR3 sequence (DNA): TGTGCCACCAGTGATCCAGGACTAGCAGATACGCAGTATTTT. Its protein is CATSDPGLADTQYF.

This chain links TRBV19 with TRBJ2-3, with D hard to call. This CDR3 contains 15 residues. The V end was cut by 7 bases, the J end by 4 bases, with 18 bases between. The germline CDR1 and CDR2 sequences are LNHDA and SQIVND (reference sequence). The CDR3 spells CASMDQWAGPDTQYF. CDR3 nucleotides: TGTGCCAGTATGGACCAATGGGCCGGGCCAGATACGCAGTATTTT.

This clonotype was counted between two and nine times. A read error may be the cause here, since a much bigger clone is one base away. This chain links TRBV7-2 with TRBJ2-1; D is unclear. V shed 1 base and J shed 3 bases, with 7 bases lying between them. From germline, CDR1 is SGHTA and CDR2 FQGNSA. CDR3 size: 14 residues. The CDR3 nucleotides read TGTACCAGCAGCTTAGAGCTAGGCTACAATGAGCAGTTCTTC. This sequence encodes CTSSLELGYNEQFF.

About this clonotype itself: A read error may be the cause here, since a much bigger clone is one base away. The CDR3 end shows no conserved phenylalanine or tryptophan, and so a read error is likely. V usage is TRBV12-5 and J usage is TRBJ2-5; 7 bases line up with TRBD2. V shed 4 bases, J shed 5 bases, and the junction held 10 bases outside the gene matches. CDR1 LGHNT and CDR2 FRNRAP come from the germline V gene. This CDR3 region has 15 residues. The CDR3 coding sequence is TGTGCTAGTGGTTCCCAGGTGGGAGGGGAGGAGACCCAGTACTCC. It specifies CASGSQVGGEETQYS.

On this clonotype: A much larger clone lies a single base off, so this may be a read error. The genes are TRBV6-1 and TRBJ1-1; no firm D call. The CDR3 length is 15 residues. Germline CDR1 is MNHNS and CDR2 is SASEGT. Trimming shortened V by 5 bases and J by 4 bases, and 17 bases separated the two germline ends. CDR3 region: CASSTPGRVATEAFF. The CDR3 DNA is TGTGCCAGCAGTACCCCCGGGCGGGTAGCCACTGAAGCTTTCTTT.

For this clonotype: This may arise from a read error, as a much more abundant clone is one base away. The chain carries TRBV24-1 and TRBJ1-5; maybe TRBD1 (5 bases). Trimming stripped 3 bases from V and 6 bases from J, with 14 bases between. Germline assignment: CDR1 KGHDR and CDR2 SFDVKD. The CDR3 runs to 15 residues. CDR3 protein: CATSDGGGISQPQHF. The CDR3 DNA reads TGTGCCACCAGTGATGGCGGGGGGATAAGTCAGCCCCAGCATTTT.

This clonotype was counted ten times or more. CDR3 in amino acids: CSVVRPGPFTSTDTQYF. CDR3 DNA sequence: TGCAGCGTTGTGAGGCCAGGGCCATTCACTAGCACAGATACGCAGTATTTT. The rearrangement joins TRBV29-1 to TRBJ2-3; weak D call: TRBD1 (5 bases). V was clipped by 4 bases and J by 0 bases, with 20 bases between them. This CDR3 contains 17 residues. In germline, CDR1 is SQVTM, CDR2 ANQGSEA.

This clonotype has ten or more counts. The genes are TRBV20-1 and TRBJ2-3, with D unclear. The ends were cut back, 0 bases at V and 12 bases at J, with 19 bases in the middle. The CDR3 totals 14 residues. CDR1 and CDR2 from the germline V gene are DFQATT and SNEGSKA (reference sequence). The DNA for the CDR3 is TGCAGTGCTAGAGATCAGGCCCAGTTAGATCCCCAGTATTTT. Its protein is CSARDQAQLDPQYF.

This clonotype appeared many times. The V and J genes are TRBV7-9 and TRBJ2-7; TRBD2 agrees at 9 bases. Trimming removed 2 bases from V and 1 base from J; junction bases left unmatched: 6. This CDR3 comprises 16 residues. Germline CDR1 and CDR2: SEHNR and FQNEAQ (reference sequence). The CDR3 spells CASSLLAGTMSYEQYF. In nucleotides, the CDR3 is TGTGCCAGCAGCTTACTAGCGGGGACCATGTCCTACGAGCAGTACTTC.

Turning to this clonotype: A much larger clone differs from this one at a single base, so this may be a read error. V is TRBV21-1 and J is TRBJ2-1; the table gives TRBD2 as D, unverified against the DNA. TRBV21-1 is a pseudogene segment. The CDR3 spans 14 residues. The CDR3 loop reads CACSQPRGGNEQFF. CDR3 sequence (DNA): TGTGCCTGCAGCCAGCCCAGGGGAGGGAATGAGCAGTTCTTC.

This clonotype came up many times. The chain is built from TRBV29-1 and TRBJ2-7, with D possibly TRBD2 on 6 matching bases. Trimming took 5 bases from V and 0 from J, leaving 14 bases between them. The CDR3 is 14 amino acids. Per germline, CDR1 SQVTM and CDR2 ANQGSEA. CDR3 DNA: TGCAGCGTTATTTGGGAGGCCGCCTCCTACGAGCAGTACTTC. The encoded protein is CSVIWEAASYEQYF.

This clonotype was seen many times. The J gene is TRBJ1-2, the V gene TRBV4-1, with D perhaps matching TRBD1 (6 bases). The CDR3 has 15 amino acids. Germline V CDR1 and CDR2: MGHRA, YSYEKL. V dropped 0 bases and J dropped 4 bases, with 12 bases sitting between them. This CDR3 reads CASSQERTGIYGYTF. CDR3 in DNA: TGCGCCAGCAGCCAAGAACGTACAGGGATCTATGGCTACACCTTC.

As to this clonotype: A much larger clone lies one base from this, so it may be a read error. As the CDR3 is not closed by the conserved phenylalanine or tryptophan, this likely results from a read error. The chain employs TRBV29-1 and TRBJ1-1; D remains unclear. The CDR3 extends over 13 amino acids. CDR1 is SQVTM, CDR2 ANQGSEA, per germline. Trimming pared 1 base from V and 0 bases from J, leaving 6 bases between. CDR3 protein: CSVEGQLNTEAFS. The CDR3 region has the DNA TGCAGCGTTGAAGGCCAACTGAACACTGAAGCTTTCTCT.

There are many counts of this clonotype. This sequence joins TRBV5-6 and TRBJ1-1; maybe TRBD1 (5 bases). This CDR3 is built from 14 residues. The germline V gene has CDR1 SGHDT and CDR2 YYEEEE. V lost 3 bases and J 4 bases, leaving 13 bases between the germline ends. CDR3 residues: CASSYPRAGTEAFF. The CDR3 DNA reads as TGTGCCAGCAGCTACCCCAGGGCGGGCACTGAAGCTTTCTTT.